This is a list of T cell receptor beta chains from one sample in a study of T-cell memory formation after mild COVID-19. TCRdb reanalysed the 5' RACE reads using MiXCR and keeps one entry per CDR3 protein. The data hold a few hundred thousand distinct CDR3 sequences, with about a sixth observed a single time. Material: PBMCs or a T cell subset sorted from them (not recorded which). The origin of the receptors is a man aged 18 to 29 who had mild COVID-19 (a few samples of this study predate the infection). Cell type and time point are not known. The CDR3 runs from the conserved cysteine through the conserved F or W. D genes are given only for firm matches. Clone size appears in some rows only: once, few, many, or a class for an expanded clone.

d_call	v_call	clone_size	j_call	cdr3_aa	cdr3_nt
TRBD1	TRBV14	many	TRBJ2-7	CASSQQGYEQYF	TGTGCCAGCAGTCAACAGGGGTACGAGCAGTACTTC
TRBD1	TRBV10-3	.	TRBJ2-7	CAIGTGYYEQYF	TGTGCCATCGGGACAGGGTACTACGAGCAGTACTTC
TRBD1	TRBV7-2	.	TRBJ1-2	CASSANRDRGYDGYTF	TGTGCCAGCAGCGCCAACCGGGACAGGGGTTACGATGGCTACACCTTC
.	TRBV6-5	.	TRBJ2-1	CASSTGSYNEQFF	TGTGCCAGCAGTACCGGCTCCTACAATGAGCAGTTCTTC
TRBD2	TRBV5-1	many	TRBJ2-3	CASSLALAGATDTQYF	TGCGCCAGCAGCTTGGCACTAGCGGGGGCTACAGATACGCAGTATTTT
.	TRBV18	.	TRBJ1-1	CASSPDGQNMNTEAFF	TGTGCCAGCTCACCAGACGGACAGAACATGAACACTGAAGCTTTCTTT
TRBD1	TRBV12-3/TRBV12-4	.	TRBJ2-1	CASRWGFRTGGNEQFF	TGTGCCAGCAGGTGGGGATTCCGGACAGGGGGAAATGAGCAGTTCTTC
TRBD1	TRBV5-1	.	TRBJ2-2	CASSLERTGNTGELFF	TGCGCCAGCAGCTTGGAGCGGACAGGCAACACCGGGGAGCTGTTTTTT
.	TRBV15	few	TRBJ1-5	CATSRGREPQHF	TGTGCCACCAGCAGAGGAAGAGAGCCCCAGCATTTT
TRBD1	TRBV19	few	TRBJ2-5	CASRQKPGTGQETQYF	TGTGCCAGTCGCCAAAAGCCCGGGACAGGACAAGAGACCCAGTACTTC
.	TRBV7-6	.	TRBJ2-3	CASSLAGTKDTQYF	TGTGCCAGCAGCTTAGCGGGAACGAAGGATACGCAGTATTTT
TRBD2	TRBV6-2/TRBV6-3	.	TRBJ2-1	CASHDLMLAANEQFF	TGTGCCAGCCACGACCTCATGCTAGCGGCCAATGAGCAGTTCTTC
TRBD1	TRBV12-3/TRBV12-4	.	TRBJ1-5	CASSLDRVWRNQPQHF	TGTGCCAGCAGTTTGGACAGGGTATGGCGGAATCAGCCCCAGCATTTT
.	TRBV5-6	.	TRBJ2-7	CASSFGEPNEQYF	TGTGCCAGCAGCTTCGGCGAGCCCAACGAGCAGTACTTC
TRBD1	TRBV7-7	.	TRBJ2-5	CASSYGTGWKTQYF	TGTGCTAGCAGCTACGGGACAGGCTGGAAGACCCAGTACTTC
.	TRBV11-2	many	TRBJ2-3	CASTMGGDTQYF	TGTGCCAGCACTATGGGAGGTGATACGCAGTATTTT
.	TRBV28	.	TRBJ1-6	CASSFSGDSPLHF	TGTGCCAGCAGTTTCTCAGGAGATTCACCCCTCCACTTT
.	TRBV5-1	many	TRBJ1-5	CASSLEGRSDQPQHF	TGCGCCAGCAGCTTGGAAGGACGCAGCGATCAGCCCCAGCATTTT
.	TRBV20-1	few	TRBJ2-7	CSARERVLGRQYF	TGCAGTGCTAGGGAAAGGGTCCTCGGGAGGCAGTACTTC
.	TRBV25-1	few	TRBJ1-4	CASSEKPLGEKLFF	TGTGCCAGCAGTGAAAAGCCATTGGGTGAAAAACTGTTTTTT
TRBD2	TRBV7-4	.	TRBJ2-1	CASTIYGTSYNEQFF	TGTGCCAGCACCATCTATGGGACTAGCTACAATGAGCAGTTCTTC
.	TRBV12-3/TRBV12-4	.	TRBJ2-3	CASGRRRDTQYF	TGTGCCAGCGGTCGAAGGCGGGATACGCAGTATTTT
.	TRBV19	many	TRBJ2-7	CASSTPRGPRYF	TGTGCCAGTAGTACACCACGGGGCCCCCGGTACTTC
TRBD1	TRBV6-5	few	TRBJ1-1	CASSYSTGGTTEAFF	TGTGCCAGCAGTTACTCGACAGGGGGGACCACTGAAGCTTTCTTT
TRBD1	TRBV5-6	.	TRBJ2-5	CASSRPGQGEETQYF	TGTGCCAGCAGCCGTCCGGGACAGGGTGAAGAGACCCAGTACTTC
.	TRBV7-2	many	TRBJ2-7	CASSPRGRAAYEQYF	TGTGCCAGCAGCCCGCGGGGACGAGCGGCCTACGAGCAGTACTTC
.	TRBV6-6	.	TRBJ1-2	CASSYSHYGYTF	TGTGCCAGCAGTTACTCACACTATGGCTACACCTTC
.	TRBV12-3/TRBV12-4	many	TRBJ2-3	CASSLPRVRAPDTQYF	TGTGCCAGCAGTTTACCCCGGGTGAGGGCCCCAGATACGCAGTATTTT
.	TRBV5-6	few	TRBJ1-2	CASRNGHSGYGYTF	TGTGCCAGCAGAAACGGACATTCGGGCTATGGCTACACCTTC
.	TRBV6-5	many	TRBJ1-5	CASSDPGGHGPQHF	TGTGCCAGCAGTGACCCTGGGGGGCACGGTCCCCAGCATTTT
TRBD1	TRBV9	few	TRBJ2-2	CASSVVGTVNTGELFF	TGTGCCAGCAGCGTAGTCGGGACAGTAAACACCGGGGAGCTGTTTTTT
TRBD1	TRBV18	many	TRBJ2-1	CASSDRDNEQFF	TGTGCCAGCTCTGACAGGGACAATGAGCAGTTCTTC
TRBD2	TRBV27	.	TRBJ2-7	CASSLSGGAWYEQYF	TGTGCCAGCAGCTTGAGCGGGGGGGCCTGGTACGAGCAGTACTTC
.	TRBV12-3/TRBV12-4	many	TRBJ2-3	CASTLLGLTDTQYF	TGTGCCAGCACTTTACTAGGTCTCACAGATACGCAGTATTTT
.	TRBV6-2/TRBV6-3	many	TRBJ1-3	CASTSTGNTIYF	TGTGCCAGCACATCAACTGGAAACACCATATATTTT
TRBD2	TRBV5-1	.	TRBJ2-1	CASSLSSGGLNEQFF	TGCGCCAGCAGCTTGTCTAGCGGGGGCCTAAATGAGCAGTTCTTC
.	TRBV5-1	many	TRBJ2-7	CASSLSQHRIYEQYF	TGCGCCAGCAGCTTGTCACAGCACCGAATCTACGAGCAGTACTTC
.	TRBV5-6	many	TRBJ2-3	CASSPQGEADTQYF	TGTGCCAGCAGCCCACAGGGCGAGGCGGACACGCAGTATTTT
.	TRBV28	few	TRBJ2-4	CASSQGHEDIQYF	TGTGCCAGCAGCCAGGGACATGAAGACATTCAGTACTTC
TRBD2	TRBV5-6	few	TRBJ2-2	CASSLVTSGGRGTGELFF	TGTGCCAGCAGCTTGGTGACTAGCGGGGGCCGGGGTACCGGGGAGCTGTTTTTT
.	TRBV10-2	few	TRBJ1-6	CASNIGGFDSPLHF	TGCGCCAGCAATATAGGGGGGTTCGATTCACCCCTCCACTTT
.	TRBV3-1	.	TRBJ2-7	CASSPGRHYEQYF	TGTGCCAGCAGCCCGGGAAGGCATTACGAGCAGTACTTC
.	TRBV4-1	.	TRBJ1-5	CASSQETGNSNQPQHF	TGCGCCAGCAGCCAAGAAACAGGTAATAGCAATCAGCCCCAGCATTTT
.	TRBV18	few	TRBJ1-5	CASSTRDLLTQHF	TGTGCCAGCTCAACTAGGGACCTTCTGACCCAGCATTTT
.	TRBV20-1	few	TRBJ1-6	CSARSGRSSYNSPLHF	TGCAGTGCCCGTTCAGGACGCAGCTCCTATAATTCACCCCTCCACTTT
TRBD1	TRBV11-2	few	TRBJ2-7	CASSSPGQGPEQYF	TGTGCCAGCAGCTCCCCCGGACAGGGTCCCGAGCAGTACTTC
.	TRBV5-5	.	TRBJ1-1	CASSLFVGWGTEAFF	TGTGCCAGCAGCTTGTTCGTAGGTTGGGGCACTGAAGCTTTCTTT
.	TRBV11-2	.	TRBJ1-1	CASSLFLEAFF	TGTGCCAGCAGCTTATTCCTTGAAGCTTTCTTT
.	TRBV3-1	many	TRBJ1-6	CASSQMTGNSPLHF	TGTGCCAGCAGCCAAATGACGGGTAATTCACCCCTCCACTTT
TRBD1	TRBV6-5	.	TRBJ2-3	CASSFLTGGTDTQYF	TGTGCCAGCAGTTTCCTGACAGGGGGCACAGATACGCAGTATTTT
.	TRBV20-1	.	TRBJ2-1	CSARGGGSYNEQFF	TGCAGTGCTAGAGGGGGTGGCTCCTACAATGAGCAGTTCTTC
.	TRBV7-2	.	TRBJ1-4	CASSLLFGEKLFF	TGTGCCAGCAGCTTACTCTTTGGGGAAAAACTGTTTTTT
TRBD2	TRBV7-9	.	TRBJ2-2	CASILAGGKNTGELFF	TGTGCCAGCATCTTAGCGGGGGGCAAGAACACCGGGGAGCTGTTTTTT
.	TRBV6-2/TRBV6-3	.	TRBJ1-5	CASSYSYSPRDNQPQHF	TGTGCCAGCAGTTACTCTTACAGCCCTCGGGATAATCAGCCCCAGCATTTT
TRBD2	TRBV7-6	few	TRBJ2-3	CASSSRGADTQYF	TGTGCCAGCAGCTCTCGGGGGGCAGATACGCAGTATTTT
.	TRBV12-3/TRBV12-4	many	TRBJ2-2	CASSWDGGTGELFF	TGTGCCAGCAGTTGGGACGGGGGCACCGGGGAGCTGTTTTTT
.	TRBV4-1	few	TRBJ2-2	CASAGDTGELFF	TGCGCCAGCGCAGGGGACACCGGGGAGCTGTTTTTT
TRBD1	TRBV6-5	few	TRBJ1-1	CASSYSADRPFF	TGTGCCAGCAGTTACTCGGCGGACAGGCCTTTCTTT
TRBD2	TRBV5-1	.	TRBJ2-3	CASSLAGAGGADTQYF	TGCGCCAGCAGCTTGGCCGGCGCGGGGGGTGCAGATACGCAGTATTTT